Listed here are 27 T cell receptor beta chains from one sample, sequenced in a study of blood T cell repertoires in COVID-19. Libraries were prepared by immunoSEQ multiplex PCR; TCRdb keeps only in-frame clonotypes and omits some of them. The sample carries about 350,000 clones, approximately 90% recorded once. The material sequenced was peripheral blood. Receptor source: a woman in her sixties with COVID-19, enrolled during active disease.

The chain employs TRBV6-6 and TRBJ2-6, with a possible D match to TRBD1 (6 bases). The ends were cut back, 7 bases at V and 3 bases at J, with 13 bases in the middle. Germline-derived CDR1 and CDR2 are MNHNY and SVGAGI (reference sequence). This CDR3 region has 15 residues. The CDR3 sequence is CASKFTGSGANVLTF. DNA of the CDR3: TGTGCCAGCAAATTCACAGGGAGTGGGGCCAACGTCCTGACTTTC.

This sequence joins TRBV21-1 and TRBJ2-7; the table names TRBD2, a call not compared with the DNA. TRBV21-1 counts as a pseudogene. CDR3 length: 15 amino acids. CDR3 in amino acids: CASSTLQRGWGEQYF. CDR3 coding DNA: TGTGCCAGCAGCACCTTACAGCGGGGGTGGGGCGAGCAGTACTTC.

V and J are TRBV27 and TRBJ1-6; D gene ambiguous. The length of the CDR3 is 16 residues. Trimming took off 0 bases at V and 0 bases at J, with 6 bases between the two ends. Germline CDR1 MNHEY, CDR2 SMNVEV (reference sequence). The CDR3 here is CASSLSESSYNSPLHF. CDR3 bases: TGTGCCAGCAGTTTATCGGAGAGCTCCTATAATTCACCCCTCCACTTT.

CDR3 DNA sequence: TGTGCCAGCAGCCAAGAGAAGTTAACTAGCGGTAAAAATGAGCAGTTCTTC. It is translated as CASSQEKLTSGKNEQFF. The rearrangement links TRBV3-1 (or the pseudogene TRBV3-2) to TRBJ2-1; 8 bases align to TRBD2. Unmatched junction bases numbered 11, after V lost 0 bases and J lost 7 bases. This CDR3 has 17 residues. The germline CDR1 and CDR2 sequences are LGHDT and YNNKEL (reference sequence).

A note on this clone: Other DNA sequences from this sample encode an identical CDR3 as well. The chain recombines TRBV28 with TRBJ1-4; D is unclear. CDR1 and CDR2 (germline): MDHEN, SYDVKM. The CDR3 loop spans 11 amino acids. Trimming took 2 bases from V and 7 from J, leaving 2 bases between them. The CDR3 sequence is CASSLREKLFF. The CDR3 DNA reads TGTGCCAGCAGTTTACGTGAAAAACTGTTTTTT. Filled out from reference TRBV28 and TRBJ1-4, the complete variable domain reads DVKVTQSSRYLVKRTGEKVFLECVQDMDHENMFWYRQDPGLGLRLIYFSYDVKMKEKGDIPEGYSVSREKKERFSLILESASTNQTSMYLCASSLREKLFFGSGTQLSVL.

The chain's CDR3 is CASSLGSRETQYF. DNA for the CDR3: TGCGCCAGCAGCTTGGGCTCCCGGGAGACCCAGTACTTC. This chain joins TRBV5-1 and TRBJ2-5, with D unresolved. This CDR3 is built from 13 residues. Per the germline V gene, CDR1 is SGHRS and CDR2 is YFSETQ. V dropped 0 bases and J dropped 5 bases, with 8 bases sitting between them.

This clone was observed a single time. The chain is built from TRBV19 and TRBJ1-1; D not certain. CDR3 length: 14 amino acids. The V gene's germline CDR1 is LNHDA and CDR2 SQIVND (reference sequence). Trimming took off 3 bases at V and 4 bases at J, with 12 bases between the two ends. CDR3 sequence reads: CASSIRPRGTEAFF. CDR3 nucleotides: TGTGCCAGTAGTATCCGGCCGCGGGGCACTGAAGCTTTCTTT.

The V call is TRBV5-1, the J call TRBJ1-2; tentatively, D is TRBD1 (5 bases). Germline V lookup: CDR1 SGHRS, CDR2 YFSETQ. The CDR3 consists of 13 residues. Trimming left V 0 bases short and J 8 bases short, with 11 bases between. As DNA, the CDR3 is TGCGCCAGCAGCTTGGGACAGACGATCGGCTACACCTTC. This sequence encodes CASSLGQTIGYTF.

CDR3 DNA: TGCGCCAGCAGCTTGACAGGGGAGGATCCTAGGGCCACCCAGTACTTC. This sequence encodes CASSLTGEDPRATQYF. This chain uses TRBV5-1 with TRBJ2-5; weak D call: TRBD1 (7 bases). V dropped 1 base and J dropped 8 bases, with 21 bases sitting between them. The length of the CDR3 is 16 residues. Germline V CDR1 and CDR2: SGHRS, YFSETQ.

V gene TRBV4-2 combines with J gene TRBJ1-4; D is possibly TRBD1 (5 bases). V was shortened by 0 bases and J by 7 bases, with 9 bases between the two germline ends. The germline gives CDR1 LGHNA, CDR2 YNFKEQ. This CDR3 region has 14 residues. CDR3 in DNA: TGTGCCAGCAGCCAAGAGGGCAGGGCTGAAAAACTGTTTTTT. This codes for CASSQEGRAEKLFF.

This sequence joins TRBV2 and TRBJ1-5; tentatively, D is TRBD1 (5 bases). V gave up 8 bases and J gave up 1 base, with 12 bases separating them. Looked up from germline, CDR1 is SNHLY and CDR2 is FYNNEI. This CDR3 has 14 amino acids. CDR3 protein: CASQEGTSNQPQHF. The CDR3 nucleotides are TGTGCCAGCCAGGAGGGGACCAGCAATCAGCCCCAGCATTTT. The variable domain in full, with the rest retrieved from reference TRBV2 and TRBJ1-5, is EPEVTQTPSHQVTQMGQEVILRCVPISNHLYFYWYRQILGQKVEFLVSFYNNEISEKSEIFDDQFSVERPDGSNFTLKIRSTKLEDSAMYFCASQEGTSNQPQHFGDGTRLSIL.

The chain uses TRBV4-1 and TRBJ1-1; 11 bases are a match to TRBD1. The CDR3 loop spans 15 amino acids. J was trimmed by 3 bases and V by 5 bases; bases with no gene match: 5. The germline gives CDR1 MGHRA, CDR2 YSYEKL. This CDR3 reads CASSSPGQGDTEAFF. The CDR3 DNA follows: TGCGCCAGCAGCAGTCCGGGACAGGGGGACACTGAAGCTTTCTTT.

The genes are TRBV5-1 and TRBJ2-1; TRBD1 agrees at 11 bases. The CDR3 spans 16 residues. The V gene's germline CDR1 is SGHRS and CDR2 YFSETQ. Germline trimming cut 6 bases from V and 10 bases from J; bases unmatched to any gene: 15. DNA for the CDR3: TGCGCCAGCACCTTTGAAGGGACAGGGGGTCGGGTGGAGCAGTTCTTC. Translated: CASTFEGTGGRVEQFF.

V is TRBV28 and J is TRBJ1-1, with 12 positions matching TRBD1. Germline loops: CDR1 MDHEN, CDR2 SYDVKM. The junction had 4 bases not matched to a gene; V was cut back by 5 bases and J by 6 bases. CDR3 length: 14 residues. The CDR3 DNA sequence: TGTGCCAGCAGTATGGGACAGGGGGCGGCTGAAGCTTTCTTT. Its protein product is CASSMGQGAAEAFF.

J is TRBJ1-2 and V is TRBV5-1, with 7 positions matching TRBD1. With V trimmed by 0 bases and J by 7 bases, 6 bases remained unmatched. Germline-derived CDR1 and CDR2 are SGHRS and YFSETQ. The length of the CDR3 is 14 residues. The CDR3 DNA reads TGCGCCAGCAGCTTGGTCACCGAGGGGGCTGGCTACACCTTC. It translates to CASSLVTEGAGYTF.

Of note for this clone: This sample includes further DNA sequences coding for the same CDR3. The rearrangement joins TRBV2 to TRBJ1-6; possible D gene TRBD1, 5 bases. The CDR3 totals 14 residues. The V end lost 4 bases, the J end lost 7 bases, and 11 bases lay between the germline ends. Germline V gene sequence: CDR1 SNHLY, CDR2 FYNNEI. CDR3 nucleotide sequence: TGTGCCAGCAGTGGTCAGGGAGGGAATTCACCCCTCCACTTT. Translation: CASSGQGGNSPLHF.

This chain joins TRBV11-2 and TRBJ2-3, with TRBD2 as a possible D gene (6 bases). Germline lookup yields CDR1 SGHAT and CDR2 FQNNGV. V shed 5 bases and J shed 2 bases, with 17 bases lying between them. This CDR3 is 16 amino acids long. In DNA form, the CDR3 reads TGTGCCAGCAGCCCCCGGGGGAATTTGAACACAGATACGCAGTATTTT. Protein sequence: CASSPRGNLNTDTQYF.

V is TRBV7-9 and J is TRBJ2-7; 8 bases are shared with TRBD1. The CDR3 has 15 amino acids. After removal of 8 bases from V and 6 bases from J, the junction contained 15 bases not matched to a gene. CDR1 SEHNR and CDR2 FQNEAQ come from the germline V gene (reference sequence). DNA of the CDR3: TGTGCCAGCGCTACAAGTTTGACAGGGGCTCTCGAGCAGTACTTC. Residues: CASATSLTGALEQYF.

The CDR3 bases are TGTGCCAGCAGAGCCAGCGGGTCCCATGGCTACACCTTC. Encoded protein: CASRASGSHGYTF. The rearrangement joins TRBV6-5 to TRBJ1-2; the D is unclear. Germline loops: CDR1 MNHEY, CDR2 SVGAGI. The V and J ends lost 6 bases and 6 bases respectively, with 14 bases between them. There are 13 residues in the CDR3.

The rearrangement uses TRBV6-5 and TRBJ2-3, with TRBD2 matching 11 bases. V was pared by 4 bases and J by 4 bases, with 4 bases of the junction left unmatched. The CDR3 runs to 15 residues. The germline CDR1 and CDR2 sequences are MNHEY and SVGAGI. CDR3 amino acids: CASSSTSGAADTQYF. The CDR3 DNA reads TGTGCCAGCAGTTCGACTAGCGGGGCAGCAGATACGCAGTATTTT.

The chain has TRBV3-1 (or the pseudogene TRBV3-2) and TRBJ1-1, with D uncertain. Trimming stripped 4 bases from V and 0 bases from J, with 15 bases between. CDR3 size: 16 residues. Germline CDR1 reads LGHDT; CDR2 reads YNNKEL (reference sequence). This CDR3 reads CASSRHIRRVNTEAFF. CDR3 coding DNA: TGTGCCAGCAGCCGACATATCAGGCGGGTGAACACTGAAGCTTTCTTT.

This clone was counted only a few times. The rearrangement joins TRBV4-2 to TRBJ1-2; TRBD1 agrees at 9 bases. Germline V gene data show CDR1 as LGHNA and CDR2 as YNFKEQ. After removal of 2 bases from V and 7 bases from J, the junction contained 5 bases not matched to a gene. The CDR3 contains 14 residues. CDR3 residues: CASSQWTGDGGYTF. The DNA for the CDR3 is TGTGCCAGCAGCCAATGGACAGGGGACGGTGGCTACACCTTC.

This chain uses TRBV6-6 with TRBJ1-1, with a possible D match to TRBD1 (6 bases). Germline V gene lookup returns CDR1 MNHNY and CDR2 SVGAGI (reference sequence). There are 13 residues in the CDR3. The V end lost 2 bases, the J end lost 6 bases, and 10 bases lay between the germline ends. CDR3 sequence reads: CASSYQGMAEAFF. The CDR3 DNA sequence: TGTGCCAGCAGTTACCAGGGGATGGCTGAAGCTTTCTTT.

This clone was seen only once. The chain uses TRBV5-4 and TRBJ1-2; a possible D gene is TRBD1 (5 bases). CDR1 and CDR2 from the germline V gene are SGHNT and YYREEE (reference sequence). This CDR3 contains 16 residues. The V and J ends lost 3 bases and 6 bases respectively, with 21 bases between them. The CDR3 reads CASSSVLGGKVHGYTF. The CDR3 DNA reads TGTGCCAGCAGCTCGGTCCTCGGGGGAAAGGTGCATGGCTACACCTTC.

The gene calls are TRBV2 and TRBJ1-5; TRBD1 matches at 7 bases. The CDR3 length is 14 residues. The germline V gene has CDR1 SNHLY and CDR2 FYNNEI. Trimming cost V 6 bases and J 3 bases; bases outside gene matches: 5. The CDR3 sequence: CASRGTVNNQPQHF. CDR3 DNA sequence: TGTGCCAGCAGGGGGACAGTCAACAATCAGCCCCAGCATTTT.

The chain uses TRBV3-1 (or the pseudogene TRBV3-2) and TRBJ2-7, with D perhaps matching TRBD1 (5 bases). Germline V gene data show CDR1 as LGHDT and CDR2 as YNNKEL (reference sequence). The CDR3 loop spans 16 amino acids. V lost 0 bases, J lost 0 bases, and 12 bases lay in between. CDR3 region: CASSQDSTESSYEQYF. The DNA of the CDR3 is TGTGCCAGCAGCCAAGATTCGACAGAGAGCTCCTACGAGCAGTACTTC.

The chain's CDR3 is CASSHSWDRGKINYGYTF. The CDR3 nucleotides are TGTGCCAGCAGCCATTCATGGGACAGGGGGAAGATTAACTATGGCTACACCTTC. This sequence joins TRBV3-1 (or the pseudogene TRBV3-2) and TRBJ1-2; 11 bases line up with TRBD1. V shed 3 bases and J 1 base; nucleotides not matched to a gene: 10. Germline V gene data show CDR1 as LGHDT and CDR2 as YNNKEL (reference sequence). The CDR3 has 18 amino acids.